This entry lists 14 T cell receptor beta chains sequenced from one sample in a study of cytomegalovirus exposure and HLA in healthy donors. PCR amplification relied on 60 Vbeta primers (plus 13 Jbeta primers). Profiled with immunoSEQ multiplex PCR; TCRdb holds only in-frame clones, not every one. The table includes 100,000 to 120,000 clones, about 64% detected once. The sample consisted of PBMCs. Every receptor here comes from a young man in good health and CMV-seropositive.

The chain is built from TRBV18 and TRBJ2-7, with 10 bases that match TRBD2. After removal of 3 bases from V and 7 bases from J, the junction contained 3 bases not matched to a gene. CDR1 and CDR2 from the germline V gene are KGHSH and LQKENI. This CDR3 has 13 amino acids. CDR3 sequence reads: CASSPLAGVEQYV. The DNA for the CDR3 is TGTGCCAGCTCACCGCTAGCGGGGGTTGAGCAGTACGTC.

The CDR3 region has the DNA TGTGCCAGCAGCTTACAGGGGGCAGGTGAAAAACTGTTTTTT. This gives the protein CASSLQGAGEKLFF. This chain uses TRBV7-2 with TRBJ1-4, with 8 bases matching TRBD1. Per germline, CDR1 SGHTA and CDR2 FQGNSA. With V trimmed by 2 bases and J by 7 bases, 3 bases remained unmatched. The CDR3 covers 14 residues.

In DNA form, the CDR3 reads TGTGCCAGCAGCCCTAAGACTAACTATGGCTACACCTTC. Translated: CASSPKTNYGYTF. The chain links TRBV7-9 to TRBJ1-2; D is undetermined. This CDR3 is built from 13 residues. Per germline, CDR1 SEHNR and CDR2 FQNEAQ (reference sequence). Trimming pared 5 bases from V and 0 bases from J, leaving 7 bases between.

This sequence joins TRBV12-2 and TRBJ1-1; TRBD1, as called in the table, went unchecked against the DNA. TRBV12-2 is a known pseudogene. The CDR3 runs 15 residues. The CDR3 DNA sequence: TGTGCAAGTCGCTTCCCGACAGGGGTGCTCCTTGAAGCTTTCTTT. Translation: CASRFPTGVLLEAFF.

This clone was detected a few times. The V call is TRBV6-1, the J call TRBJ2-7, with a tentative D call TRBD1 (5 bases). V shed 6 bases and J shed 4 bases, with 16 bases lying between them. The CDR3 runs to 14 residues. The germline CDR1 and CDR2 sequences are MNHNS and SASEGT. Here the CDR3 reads CASSLKGDAYEQYV. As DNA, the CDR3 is TGTGCCAGCAGCCTCAAAGGGGATGCATACGAGCAGTACGTC.

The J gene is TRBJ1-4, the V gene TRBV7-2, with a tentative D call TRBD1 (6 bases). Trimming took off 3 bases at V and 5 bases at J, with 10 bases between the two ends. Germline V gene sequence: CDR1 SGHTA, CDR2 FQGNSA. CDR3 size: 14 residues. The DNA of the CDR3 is TGTGCCAGCAGCTTTGGGACACGGAATGAAAAACTGTTTTTT. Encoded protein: CASSFGTRNEKLFF.

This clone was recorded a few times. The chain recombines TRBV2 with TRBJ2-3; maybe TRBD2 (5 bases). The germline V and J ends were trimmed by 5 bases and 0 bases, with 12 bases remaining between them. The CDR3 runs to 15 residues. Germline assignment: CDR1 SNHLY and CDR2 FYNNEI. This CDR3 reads CASSMALGSTDTQYF. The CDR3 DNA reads TGTGCCAGCAGTATGGCACTAGGTAGCACAGATACGCAGTATTTT.

CDR3 DNA sequence: TGTGCCAGCAGGAAGGACAGTAATTCACCCCTCCACTTT. Residues: CASRKDSNSPLHF. The chain is built from TRBV6-5 and TRBJ1-6; perhaps TRBD1 as D (6 bases). The CDR3 is made up of 13 amino acids. V was cut by 6 bases and J by 6 bases, with 9 bases left in between. CDR1 and CDR2 from the germline V gene are MNHEY and SVGAGI.

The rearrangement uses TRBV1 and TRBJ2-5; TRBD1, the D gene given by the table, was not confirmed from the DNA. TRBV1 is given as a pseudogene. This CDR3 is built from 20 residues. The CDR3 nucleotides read TGCACCAGCAGCCAAGAGGGCAGGAAGAACCGGAAGGCCCGTCAAGAGACCCAGTACTTC. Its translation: CTSSQEGRKNRKARQETQYF.

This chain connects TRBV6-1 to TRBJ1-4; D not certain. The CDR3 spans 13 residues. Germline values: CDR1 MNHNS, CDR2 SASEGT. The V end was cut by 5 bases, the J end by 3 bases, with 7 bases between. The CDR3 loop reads CASSNTANEKLFF. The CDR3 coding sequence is TGTGCCAGCAGTAACACAGCTAATGAAAAACTGTTTTTT.

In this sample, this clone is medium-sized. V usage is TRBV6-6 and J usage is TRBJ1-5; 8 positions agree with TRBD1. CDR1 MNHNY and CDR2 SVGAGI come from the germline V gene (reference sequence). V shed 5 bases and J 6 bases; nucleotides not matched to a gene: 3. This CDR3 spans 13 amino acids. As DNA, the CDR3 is TGTGCCAGCAGTCCAGGGGGCGTTCAGCCCCAGCATTTT. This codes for CASSPGGVQPQHF.

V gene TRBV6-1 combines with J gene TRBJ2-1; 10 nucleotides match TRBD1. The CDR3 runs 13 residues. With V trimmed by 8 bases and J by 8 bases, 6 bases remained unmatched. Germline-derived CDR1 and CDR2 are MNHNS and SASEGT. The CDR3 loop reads CASSGQGIYEQFF. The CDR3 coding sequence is TGTGCCAGCTCGGGACAGGGGATATATGAGCAGTTCTTC.

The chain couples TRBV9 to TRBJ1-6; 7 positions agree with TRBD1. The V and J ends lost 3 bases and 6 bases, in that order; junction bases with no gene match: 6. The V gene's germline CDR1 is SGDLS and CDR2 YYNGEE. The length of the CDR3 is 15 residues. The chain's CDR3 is CASSGRQGGNSPLHF. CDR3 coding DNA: TGTGCCAGCAGCGGGAGACAGGGTGGTAATTCACCCCTCCACTTT.

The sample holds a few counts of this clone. The CDR3 nucleotides read TGTGCCAGCTCACCGGACAGAGGGAACTACGAGCAGTACTTC. Its translation: CASSPDRGNYEQYF. The chain joins TRBV18 to TRBJ2-7, with a weak D call TRBD1 (6 bases). Germline loops: CDR1 KGHSH, CDR2 LQKENI. Trimming left V 3 bases short and J 3 bases short, with 12 bases between. This CDR3 is 14 amino acids long.